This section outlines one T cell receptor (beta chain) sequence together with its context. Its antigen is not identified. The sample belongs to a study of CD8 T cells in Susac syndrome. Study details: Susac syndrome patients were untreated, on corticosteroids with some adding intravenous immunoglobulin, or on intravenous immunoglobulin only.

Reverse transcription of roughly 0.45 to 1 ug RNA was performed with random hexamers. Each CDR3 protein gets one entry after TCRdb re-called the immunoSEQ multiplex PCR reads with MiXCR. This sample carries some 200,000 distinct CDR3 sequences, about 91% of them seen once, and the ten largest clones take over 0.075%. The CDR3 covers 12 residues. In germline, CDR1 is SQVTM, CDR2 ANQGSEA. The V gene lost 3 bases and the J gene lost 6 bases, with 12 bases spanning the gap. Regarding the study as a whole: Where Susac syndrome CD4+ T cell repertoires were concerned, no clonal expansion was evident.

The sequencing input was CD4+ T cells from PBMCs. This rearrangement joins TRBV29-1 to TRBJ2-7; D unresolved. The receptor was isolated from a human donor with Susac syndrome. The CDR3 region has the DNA TGCAGCGTTGAGTTAGGGTCCCGCGAGCAGTACTTC. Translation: CSVELGSREQYF.